The 20 T cell receptor beta chains given below trace back to one sample, sequenced in a study of response to subunit inactivated influenza vaccine. TCRdb analysed the RT-PCR reads with MiXCR anew, one entry per CDR3 protein. The table has more than 500,000 distinct CDR3 sequences, 11% seen once; the top ten hold approximately 10%. The same sample was also studied in work on T cells expressing NK-cell markers. That work states: TCR beta libraries carry UMIs added by 5'RACE template switching.

Sequencing used PBMCs from blood, obtained on the day of vaccination. Receptor source: a man between 45 and 60 years old who received an inactivated influenza vaccine.

This chain links TRBV5-1 with TRBJ2-5; 7 nucleotides match TRBD2. V gave up 1 base and J gave up 2 bases; unmatched junction bases: 8. The germline gives CDR1 SGHRS, CDR2 YFSETQ. The CDR3 spans 16 residues. The CDR3 loop reads CASSLLGTTRQETQYF. The CDR3 nucleotides read TGCGCCAGCAGCTTGCTCGGGACTACCCGACAAGAGACCCAGTACTTC.

This clonotype was seen a handful of times. The chain combines TRBV4-3 with TRBJ2-3; no clear D gene. The CDR3 spans 16 residues. Between the trimmed V and J ends, which lost 3 bases and 1 base, there was a span of 14 bases. Germline CDR1 LGHNA, CDR2 YSLEER. The CDR3 region has the DNA TGCGCCAGCAGCCAGTACGCAGGTGGCGGCACAGATACGCAGTATTTT. It codes for CASSQYAGGGTDTQYF.

This clonotype was counted only a few times. V gene TRBV7-9 combines with J gene TRBJ2-1, with D possibly being TRBD2 (5 bases). This CDR3 contains 16 residues. Trimming took off 2 bases at V and 3 bases at J, with 14 bases between the two ends. From germline, CDR1 is SEHNR and CDR2 FQNEAQ (reference sequence). CDR3: CASSLYEASSYNEQFF. The CDR3 coding sequence is TGTGCCAGCAGCTTATACGAAGCTAGCAGCTACAATGAGCAGTTCTTC.

This clonotype was detected only a few times. This chain connects TRBV7-9 to TRBJ2-3, with a tentative D call TRBD2 (7 bases). Trimming took 5 bases from V and 0 from J, leaving 15 bases between them. This CDR3 region has 16 residues. The germline V gene encodes CDR1 SEHNR and CDR2 FQNEAQ (reference sequence). The CDR3 loop is CASSLRGGGSTDTQYF. The CDR3 DNA follows: TGTGCCAGCAGCCTAAGGGGGGGCGGGAGCACAGATACGCAGTATTTT.

This clonotype was found a few times. This chain joins TRBV20-1 and TRBJ2-7; 10 bases agree with TRBD1. The length of the CDR3 is 12 residues. The germline V gene has CDR1 DFQATT and CDR2 SNEGSKA (reference sequence). V was pared by 6 bases and J by 5 bases, with 4 bases of the junction left unmatched. CDR3 loop: CSARTGGNEQYF. In DNA, the CDR3 is TGCAGTGCAAGGACAGGGGGAAACGAGCAGTACTTC.

This clonotype was detected only a few times. The gene calls are TRBV10-3 and TRBJ2-3, with TRBD2 identical over 13 bases. The CDR3 is 18 residues long. The V gene end was trimmed by 7 bases and the J gene end by 1 base; junction bases not matched to a gene: 11. Germline V gene lookup returns CDR1 ENHRY and CDR2 SYGVKD. CDR3 DNA: TGTGCCATCACAAATACTAGCGGGGGGGCCGGAGGCACAGATACGCAGTATTTT. This sequence encodes CAITNTSGGAGGTDTQYF.

This clonotype was detected a few times. CDR3 sequence (DNA): TGTGCCAGCTTGGAGGGCGGGTGGACTTCACCCCTCCACTTT. This encodes CASLEGGWTSPLHF. The chain couples TRBV7-2 to TRBJ1-6, with D hard to call. Trimming cost V 8 bases and J 9 bases, with 17 bases left between them. Germline CDR1 SGHTA, CDR2 FQGNSA. The CDR3 sequence is 14 residues long.

This chain connects TRBV7-2 to TRBJ1-6; 12 bases match TRBD1. The CDR3 is 17 residues long. Germline CDR1 is SGHTA and CDR2 is FQGNSA. J gave up 7 bases and V 5 bases, and 9 bases lay outside the gene matches. This chain's CDR3 is CASSLTGTGGRNSPLHF. CDR3 bases: TGTGCCAGCAGCCTTACCGGGACAGGGGGCAGGAATTCACCCCTCCACTTT. Based on the CDR3 plus reference TRBV7-2 and TRBJ1-6, the full variable domain is GAGVSQSPSNKVTEKGKDVELRCDPISGHTALYWYRQSLGQGLEFLIYFQGNSAPDKSGLPSDRFSAERTGGSVSTLTIQRTQQEDSAVYLCASSLTGTGGRNSPLHFGNGTRLTVT.

This clonotype was observed a handful of times. J is TRBJ2-2 and V is TRBV20-1; 9 bases map to TRBD1. Germline assignment: CDR1 DFQATT and CDR2 SNEGSKA (reference sequence). V dropped 3 bases and J dropped 1; count of bases not matched to a gene: 3. CDR3 size: 15 residues. The DNA for the CDR3 is TGCAGTGCTAGCAACAGGGGGCGGAACACCGGGGAGCTGTTTTTT. Protein: CSASNRGRNTGELFF.

This rearrangement joins TRBV7-2 to TRBJ2-7; 11 bases map to TRBD2. The CDR3 sequence is 15 residues long. Germline loops: CDR1 SGHTA, CDR2 FQGNSA. The V and J ends lost 5 bases and 1 base, in that order; junction bases with no gene match: 4. Here the CDR3 DNA reads TGTGCCAGCAGCGCTAGCGGGGGGCTGTCCTACGAGCAGTACTTC. Amino acids: CASSASGGLSYEQYF. Complete variable domain (other parts from reference TRBV7-2 and TRBJ2-7): GAGVSQSPSNKVTEKGKDVELRCDPISGHTALYWYRQSLGQGLEFLIYFQGNSAPDKSGLPSDRFSAERTGGSVSTLTIQRTQQEDSAVYLCASSASGGLSYEQYFGPGTRLTVT.

This clonotype was observed at least ten times. The chain uses TRBV3-1 and TRBJ1-6, with a possible D match to TRBD1 (6 bases). The CDR3 runs 15 residues. V was trimmed by 5 bases and J by 9 bases, leaving 17 bases between them. Germline V lookup: CDR1 LGHDT, CDR2 YNNKEL (reference sequence). The CDR3 loop is CASSEMDSYGSPLHF. In DNA, the CDR3 is TGTGCCAGCAGCGAAATGGACAGTTATGGTTCACCCCTCCACTTT.

This clonotype appeared many times. J is TRBJ2-3 and V is TRBV27, with D perhaps being TRBD1 or TRBD2 (5 bases each). The CDR3 is 14 residues long. V lost 7 bases to trimming and J lost 1 base, with 12 bases between them. Germline CDR1 MNHEY, CDR2 SMNVEV (reference sequence). CDR3: CASKALGGTDTQYF. DNA of the CDR3: TGTGCCAGCAAAGCCCTGGGGGGCACAGATACGCAGTATTTT.

There are a few counts of this clonotype. The gene calls are TRBV28 and TRBJ2-7, with D perhaps TRBD1 (6 bases). Looked up from germline, CDR1 is MDHEN and CDR2 is SYDVKM. The length of the CDR3 is 15 residues. Trimming took off 5 bases at V and 0 bases at J, with 14 bases between the two ends. As DNA, the CDR3 is TGTGCCAGCAGTCCCTGGACAGTGACCTCCTACGAGCAGTACTTC. Translating it yields CASSPWTVTSYEQYF.

The V call is TRBV25-1, the J call TRBJ2-5, with 13 bases identical to TRBD2. V shed 5 bases, J shed 6 bases, and the junction held 21 bases outside the gene matches. The CDR3 contains 20 residues. Germline CDR1 is MGHDK and CDR2 is SYGVNS. The CDR3, as DNA: TGTGCCAGCAGTTGGTCGCATCGGAGACTAGCGGGGGGCCCTGTACAGACCCAGTACTTC. Its protein product is CASSWSHRRLAGGPVQTQYF.

This clonotype occurred many times. The CDR3 sequence: CASSADRVVAEAFF. For the CDR3, the DNA is TGTGCCAGCAGCGCAGACAGGGTGGTAGCTGAAGCTTTCTTT. This rearrangement joins TRBV7-8 to TRBJ1-1, with TRBD1 matching 7 bases. CDR1 and CDR2 (germline): SGHVS, FQNEAQ. The CDR3 covers 14 residues. The J segment lost 6 bases and the V segment lost 5 bases, leaving 9 bases of the junction unmatched.

This clonotype was recorded a few times. The chain has TRBV10-3 and TRBJ1-2, with D perhaps TRBD1 (5 bases). The CDR3 consists of 18 residues. V lost 7 bases and J 0 bases, leaving 24 bases between the germline ends. Germline CDR1 and CDR2: ENHRY and SYGVKD. The CDR3 coding sequence is TGTGCCATCACCTGGGGCGTGGCAGCCCCCTTAGCTAACTATGGCTACACCTTC. Protein product: CAITWGVAAPLANYGYTF.

The table lists this clonotype with many counts. The chain employs TRBV3-1 and TRBJ2-1; D call uncertain. The CDR3 covers 12 residues. CDR1 is LGHDT, CDR2 YNNKEL, per germline (reference sequence). V lost 2 bases to trimming and J lost 7 bases, with 6 bases between them. CDR3 in amino acids: CASSQLKNEQFF. The DNA for the CDR3 is TGTGCCAGCAGCCAACTCAAGAATGAGCAGTTCTTC.

This clonotype was seen ten or more times. The CDR3 protein is CASSRKFDNEQFF. In nucleotides, the CDR3 is TGTGCCAGCTCCCGAAAATTCGACAATGAGCAGTTCTTC. This rearrangement joins TRBV7-2 to TRBJ2-1; D remains ambiguous. The CDR3 extends over 13 amino acids. The germline CDR1 and CDR2 sequences are SGHTA and FQGNSA. Deletions cut 8 bases from V and 5 bases from J, with 13 bases between.

The chain has TRBV20-1 and TRBJ2-4, with TRBD2 as a possible D gene (7 bases). From germline, CDR1 is DFQATT and CDR2 SNEGSKA (reference sequence). V lost 7 bases to trimming and J lost 0 bases, with 13 bases between them. The CDR3 loop spans 14 amino acids. The CDR3 coding sequence is TGCAGTGGGGAGGGGGGGATAGCCAAAAACATTCAGTACTTC. Translated, it gives CSGEGGIAKNIQYF.

This clonotype was seen repeatedly, ten times or more. The rearrangement joins TRBV29-1 to TRBJ2-1, with 7 nucleotides matching TRBD2. Germline-derived CDR1 and CDR2 are SQVTM and ANQGSEA. The length of the CDR3 is 14 residues. CDR3: CSLRGGSSYNEQFF. DNA of the CDR3: TGCAGTTTACGGGGAGGGAGCTCCTACAATGAGCAGTTCTTC.